The rows below give T cell receptor beta chains drawn from one sample of a study of blood T cell repertoires in COVID-19. Clones were read by immunoSEQ multiplex PCR, and TCRdb kept only the in-frame ones, dropping some. Here the sample spans 150,000 to 200,000 clones, approximately 85% being singletons. The sample comprised peripheral blood. The receptors were gathered from a human donor with active or convalescent COVID-19. The donor label of this sample is uncertain. CDR3s leave out the opening cysteine and the closing phenylalanine or tryptophan. The order of the fields is J gene, V gene, clone size, CDR3 protein. Rows may omit the clone size; those that give it use once, few, many or a size class.

j_gene: TRBJ1-1; v_gene: TRBV6-5; abundance: -; CDR3aa: ASSSGGLETEAF
j_gene: TRBJ2-6; v_gene: TRBV5-1; abundance: many; CDR3aa: ASSREGMIRSGANVLT
j_gene: TRBJ2-7; v_gene: TRBV6-1; abundance: -; CDR3aa: ASSEVTEQY
j_gene: TRBJ1-5; v_gene: TRBV30; abundance: -; CDR3aa: AWRQAGGSQPQH
j_gene: TRBJ2-7; v_gene: TRBV15; abundance: -; CDR3aa: ATSGNTGENAYEQY
j_gene: TRBJ2-7; v_gene: TRBV9; abundance: -; CDR3aa: ASSVGGTEHEQY
j_gene: TRBJ1-1; v_gene: TRBV19; abundance: -; CDR3aa: ASNPGQGAREAF
j_gene: TRBJ2-7; v_gene: TRBV7-3; abundance: -; CDR3aa: ASSLTGGIPNEQY
j_gene: TRBJ1-1; v_gene: TRBV11-2; abundance: -; CDR3aa: ASSLEAGPDTEAF
j_gene: TRBJ2-7; v_gene: TRBV10-1; abundance: -; CDR3aa: ASSPLRDRVGYEQY
j_gene: TRBJ2-5; v_gene: TRBV10-2; abundance: -; CDR3aa: ASSELRDFPGGAQY
j_gene: TRBJ1-4; v_gene: TRBV5-1; abundance: -; CDR3aa: ASSLGTGSLANEKLF
j_gene: TRBJ2-6; v_gene: TRBV19; abundance: -; CDR3aa: ASSIAYMEGRGANVLT
j_gene: TRBJ1-4; v_gene: TRBV28; abundance: -; CDR3aa: ASSFTEPNEKLF
j_gene: TRBJ2-1; v_gene: TRBV5-1; abundance: -; CDR3aa: ASSLEAGTYNEQF
j_gene: TRBJ1-1; v_gene: TRBV2; abundance: once; CDR3aa: ASRGGQGVRAEAF
j_gene: TRBJ2-1; v_gene: TRBV21-1; abundance: few; CDR3aa: ASSMDRNYNEQF
j_gene: TRBJ1-5; v_gene: TRBV7-7; abundance: -; CDR3aa: ASSLDRSYSNQPQH
j_gene: TRBJ2-1; v_gene: TRBV27; abundance: -; CDR3aa: ASSLKAGGRYEQF
j_gene: TRBJ2-1; v_gene: TRBV27; abundance: once; CDR3aa: ASRRMTGEYNEQF
j_gene: TRBJ2-7; v_gene: TRBV27; abundance: -; CDR3aa: ASSLFPTYRQY
j_gene: TRBJ2-1; v_gene: TRBV29-1; abundance: -; CDR3aa: SVSGQPGGYNEQF
j_gene: TRBJ2-3; v_gene: TRBV5-1; abundance: once; CDR3aa: ASSQGLVPDTQY
j_gene: TRBJ2-2; v_gene: TRBV9; abundance: -; CDR3aa: ASPRNKRNTGELF
j_gene: TRBJ2-5; v_gene: TRBV6-6; abundance: -; CDR3aa: ASSKRPGHQY
j_gene: TRBJ1-4; v_gene: TRBV30; abundance: -; CDR3aa: AWMRGLGEKLF
j_gene: TRBJ2-3; v_gene: TRBV19; abundance: -; CDR3aa: ASSEREGATQY
j_gene: TRBJ2-2; v_gene: TRBV28; abundance: -; CDR3aa: ASRSSGGAPEELF
j_gene: TRBJ2-7; v_gene: TRBV3-1/TRBV3-2; abundance: -; CDR3aa: ASSPLASGERYEQY
j_gene: TRBJ2-7; v_gene: TRBV5-5; abundance: -; CDR3aa: ASSSTGSYEQY
j_gene: TRBJ2-7; v_gene: TRBV28; abundance: -; CDR3aa: ASSSRYEQY
j_gene: TRBJ2-5; v_gene: TRBV11-3; abundance: -; CDR3aa: ASSLGGIGETQY
j_gene: TRBJ1-2; v_gene: TRBV10-3; abundance: -; CDR3aa: AISEMSGGYT
j_gene: TRBJ2-5; v_gene: TRBV2; abundance: -; CDR3aa: ASSDFTGRYETQY
j_gene: TRBJ1-2; v_gene: TRBV5-7; abundance: -; CDR3aa: ASSLLGERGDNNYGYT
j_gene: TRBJ2-3; v_gene: TRBV4-1; abundance: -; CDR3aa: ASHPGRARDTDTQY
j_gene: TRBJ1-6; v_gene: TRBV19; abundance: few; CDR3aa: ASGRTGRSSPLH
j_gene: TRBJ1-6; v_gene: TRBV28; abundance: few; CDR3aa: ASSFRTGASSPLH
j_gene: TRBJ1-2; v_gene: TRBV6-5; abundance: -; CDR3aa: ASSYVRDYGYT
j_gene: TRBJ2-3; v_gene: TRBV5-1; abundance: once; CDR3aa: ASSLGLAGGLNTQY
j_gene: TRBJ1-1; v_gene: TRBV18; abundance: -; CDR3aa: ASSFQGSEAF
j_gene: TRBJ2-7; v_gene: TRBV28; abundance: -; CDR3aa: ASREGQGAYEQY
j_gene: TRBJ2-1; v_gene: TRBV7-3; abundance: -; CDR3aa: ASSLLAFSSYNEQF
j_gene: TRBJ1-1; v_gene: TRBV30; abundance: -; CDR3aa: AGGGGPKAF
j_gene: TRBJ2-3; v_gene: TRBV4-2; abundance: -; CDR3aa: ASSQDRLYTDTQY
j_gene: TRBJ1-2; v_gene: TRBV24-1; abundance: -; CDR3aa: ATSDHTPGNGYT
j_gene: TRBJ1-6; v_gene: TRBV24-1; abundance: -; CDR3aa: ATSDRTASPLH
j_gene: TRBJ2-1; v_gene: TRBV19; abundance: -; CDR3aa: ASSISRTGGIEQF
j_gene: TRBJ2-7; v_gene: TRBV2; abundance: -; CDR3aa: ASRDRGYEQY
j_gene: TRBJ2-3; v_gene: TRBV7-3; abundance: -; CDR3aa: ASSLDSGGPGTQY
j_gene: TRBJ1-6; v_gene: TRBV28; abundance: -; CDR3aa: ASRGGSSPLH
j_gene: TRBJ2-1; v_gene: TRBV15; abundance: -; CDR3aa: ATSRDLGLAGGRRSGEQF
j_gene: TRBJ2-7; v_gene: TRBV6-5; abundance: -; CDR3aa: ASSTAGGTYEQY